This TCR beta chain was documented in a study of Ad26.COV2.S vaccination and SARS-CoV-2 variants. Study-level points and caveats: There was a possibility that the TCR breadth and depth analyses underestimated total T cell responses.

Trimming took 4 bases from V and 2 from J; bases not matched to a gene: 9. There are 15 residues in the CDR3. Germline CDR1 reads SGHKS; CDR2 reads YYEKEE (reference sequence). Profiling relied on immunoSEQ multiplex PCR, and the TCRdb table lists in-frame clones only, not all of them. The sample shows 300,000 to 350,000 clones, about 90% of them seen only once. Notes on this clone: The antigen is unknown.

The treatment was: over 15 received Ad26.COV2.S at low or high dose, single or two shots; 5 received placebo; per-sample allocation not given. Each sample was drawn 63 days after the first injection (of vaccine or placebo). The chain joins TRBV5-5 to TRBJ2-7; 7 nucleotides agree with TRBD1. This sample comprised peripheral blood, obtained in a trial of Ad26.COV2.S vaccine versus placebo. The receptor's source is a person between 18 and 59 years old who received the Ad26.COV2.S COVID-19 vaccine or a placebo. The CDR3 nucleotides are TGTGCCAGCAGCCCATGGACAGGACCTACCTACGAGCAGTACTTC. Encoded protein: CASSPWTGPTYEQYF.